This is a list of T cell receptor beta chains from one sample in a study of blood T cell repertoires in COVID-19. Only in-frame clones appear in the TCRdb table, and some are missing; sequencing was by immunoSEQ multiplex PCR. The table lists roughly 150,000 clones, 75% to 90% of them singletons. What was sequenced was PBMCs or T cells enriched from blood (not recorded which). The receptors were sampled from a man over 45 who had recovered from COVID-19. Each CDR3 is given with its conserved first and last residue. D genes are given only for firm matches. Clone size appears in some rows only: once, few, many, or a class for an expanded clone.

>TRBV10-3|TRBJ2-2|TRBD1|.
CAISPGQGMRTGELFF
TGTGCCATCAGCCCCGGACAGGGCATGAGGACCGGGGAGCTGTTTTTT
>TRBV4-2|TRBJ2-3|.|.
CASSPRGGGRDTQYF
TGTGCCAGCAGCCCCCGTGGGGGGGGGCGAGATACGCAGTATTTT
>TRBV2|TRBJ1-2|TRBD1|.
CASKTGANYGYTF
TGTGCCAGCAAGACAGGGGCCAACTATGGCTACACCTTC
>TRBV5-4|TRBJ2-5|TRBD2|.
CASRRSGGWETQYF
TGTGCCAGCAGGAGGAGCGGGGGTTGGGAGACCCAGTACTTC
>TRBV7-2|TRBJ1-5|.|few
CASSLEGHLGNQPQHF
TGTGCCAGCAGCTTAGAGGGACACCTAGGCAATCAGCCCCAGCATTTT
>TRBV27|TRBJ2-2|TRBD1|.
CASSPKGTGYTGELFF
TGTGCCAGCAGTCCTAAGGGGACAGGATACACCGGGGAGCTGTTTTTT
>TRBV30|TRBJ1-1|TRBD1|once
CAWIRMTQPIDPGTGYTEAFF
TGTGCCTGGATTCGTATGACCCAACCCATCGATCCCGGGACAGGGTACACTGAAGCTTTCTTT
>TRBV7-2|TRBJ2-7|.|.
CASSLFGEYEQYF
TGTGCCAGCAGCTTATTTGGAGAGTACGAGCAGTACTTC
>TRBV18|TRBJ2-5|TRBD2|once
CASSPNSGGRGETQYF
TGTGCCAGCTCACCAAATAGCGGGGGCCGCGGAGAGACCCAGTACTTC
>TRBV24-1|TRBJ1-6|TRBD1|.
CATSEGQESPLHF
TGTGCCACCAGTGAGGGACAGGAGTCACCCCTCCACTTT
>TRBV6-5|TRBJ2-3|TRBD2|.
CASSYMGGIADTQYF
TGTGCCAGCAGTTATATGGGGGGGATCGCAGATACGCAGTATTTT
>TRBV18|TRBJ1-2|.|.
CASSPQTDPNYGYTF
TGTGCCAGCTCACCTCAGACAGATCCTAACTATGGCTACACCTTC
>TRBV19|TRBJ2-3|TRBD2|.
CASDTGTRPLTDTQYF
TGTGCCAGCGATACCGGGACTAGACCCCTCACAGATACGCAGTATTTT
>TRBV5-1|TRBJ2-5|.|.
CASSSIPGSETQYF
TGCGCCAGCAGCTCGATCCCCGGGTCAGAGACCCAGTACTTC
>TRBV3-1/TRBV3-2|TRBJ2-2|TRBD2|.
CASSRSGTSEVWLFF
TGTGCCAGCAGCCGATCCGGGACTAGCGAGGTTTGGCTGTTTTTT
>TRBV9|TRBJ2-7|.|.
CASQKGQGSYEQYF
TGTGCCAGCCAGAAAGGGCAGGGGTCCTACGAGCAGTACTTC
>TRBV7-2|TRBJ2-4|.|.
CASSLFVDRGKNIQYF
TGTGCCAGCAGCTTATTCGTTGACCGGGGGAAAAACATTCAGTACTTC
>TRBV1|TRBJ1-1|.|.
CTSSQDRGDRGHMNTEAFF
TGCACCAGCAGCCAAGATAGGGGGGACAGGGGGCACATGAACACTGAAGCTTTCTTT
>TRBV10-3|TRBJ2-5|TRBD1|once
CAISRMGQAQETQYF
TGTGCCATCAGTAGGATGGGACAGGCACAAGAGACCCAGTACTTC
>TRBV9|TRBJ1-1|.|few
CASSALTDFTEAFF
TGTGCCAGCAGCGCGCTGACGGACTTCACTGAAGCTTTCTTT